This is a list of T cell receptor beta chains from one sample in a study of blood T cells in healthy people across ages. TCRdb re-called the 5' RACE reads through MiXCR, storing one row per CDR3 protein. The table records about 1.7 million distinct CDR3 sequences, roughly 30% of them present only once. Input material: blood. The source of these receptors is a woman aged 25 to 45 in good health. The CDR3 runs from the conserved cysteine through the conserved F or W. The D gene is left open where the match is weak. Only some rows state a clone size, as once, few, many or a class for expanded clones.

DNA: TGTGCCAGCAGCTTAGACTTGGGGTTGCGGGGCCACGAGCAGTACTTC; CDR3: CASSLDLGLRGHEQYF; size: .; D: .; V: TRBV11-2; J: TRBJ2-7
DNA: TGTGCCAGCAGTCCCCGACAGTCGGGCGAGCAGTACTTC; CDR3: CASSPRQSGEQYF; size: many; D: .; V: TRBV6-5; J: TRBJ2-7
DNA: TGTGCCAGCAGTTATGAGAGGAGGAATTCACCCCTCCACTTT; CDR3: CASSYERRNSPLHF; size: .; D: .; V: TRBV6-5; J: TRBJ1-6
DNA: TGTGCCAGCAGCAAAGTGAGTGGTGAGCCCCAGCATTTT; CDR3: CASSKVSGEPQHF; size: .; D: .; V: TRBV21-1; J: TRBJ1-5
DNA: TGTGCCAGTAGTATGGGGACTAGCGGGAAGTACGAGCAGTACTTC; CDR3: CASSMGTSGKYEQYF; size: .; D: TRBD2; V: TRBV19; J: TRBJ2-7
DNA: TGTGCCAGCAGTAGGACACCCCGTAATGAAAAACTGTTTTTT; CDR3: CASSRTPRNEKLFF; size: .; D: .; V: TRBV9; J: TRBJ1-4
DNA: TGTGCCAGCTCACCTTTCCAGCCAGAATACGAGCAGTACTTC; CDR3: CASSPFQPEYEQYF; size: once; D: .; V: TRBV18; J: TRBJ2-7
DNA: TGTGCCAGCAGCGCAACAAGGCAGGGGGGGCGGGGCACAGATACGCAGTATTTT; CDR3: CASSATRQGGRGTDTQYF; size: .; D: .; V: TRBV9; J: TRBJ2-3
DNA: TGTGCCAGCAGTGTAGCAGGGAACACCGGGGAGCTGTTTTTT; CDR3: CASSVAGNTGELFF; size: .; D: .; V: TRBV7-7; J: TRBJ2-2
DNA: TGTGCCAGCAGCCCTCTCCCCAGCACTGAAGCTTTCTTT; CDR3: CASSPLPSTEAFF; size: .; D: .; V: TRBV11-2; J: TRBJ1-1
DNA: TGTGCCAGCAGTCCAATCCAGGGAGGAGGTGGCTACACCTTC; CDR3: CASSPIQGGGGYTF; size: few; D: .; V: TRBV28; J: TRBJ1-2
DNA: TGTGCCAGCAGCCCCTGGACAGGGGCCGGAGAGACCCAGTACTTC; CDR3: CASSPWTGAGETQYF; size: few; D: TRBD1; V: TRBV7-6; J: TRBJ2-5
DNA: TGTGCCAGCAGCCAAAGCGAGGGCCGAGCCTTCGAAGCTTTCTTT; CDR3: CASSQSEGRAFEAFF; size: .; D: .; V: TRBV7-9; J: TRBJ1-1
DNA: TGTGCCAGCAGCCCCGAGGACGAGGCAGCTGAAGCTTTCTTT; CDR3: CASSPEDEAAEAFF; size: few; D: .; V: TRBV6-4; J: TRBJ1-1
DNA: TGCGCCAGCAGCTTGGCGACAGGGAATAGTGAAAAACTGTTTTTT; CDR3: CASSLATGNSEKLFF; size: few; D: TRBD1; V: TRBV5-1; J: TRBJ1-4
DNA: TGCGCCAGCAGCCGAGGACAGGGGATGGGAGAGACCCAGTACTTC; CDR3: CASSRGQGMGETQYF; size: few; D: TRBD1; V: TRBV5-1; J: TRBJ2-5
DNA: TGTGCCAGCAGTCCAACATGGGAACTGTTTTTT; CDR3: CASSPTWELFF; size: few; D: .; V: TRBV2; J: TRBJ1-4
DNA: TGTGTCTCCACAGGGGACCCAAGAGCAGAAGCTTTCTTT; CDR3: CVSTGDPRAEAFF; size: few; D: TRBD1; V: TRBV10-3; J: TRBJ1-1
DNA: TGTGCCAGCAGCCATTTTAGCGGGGGGGGTTACAATGAGCAGTTCTTC; CDR3: CASSHFSGGGYNEQFF; size: .; D: TRBD2; V: TRBV14; J: TRBJ2-1
DNA: TGTGCCAGCAGTGAAGTATTTGGGCGGGGGGCCTCCTACGAGCAGTACTTC; CDR3: CASSEVFGRGASYEQYF; size: few; D: TRBD2; V: TRBV6-1; J: TRBJ2-7
DNA: TGCAGTGCTCCGGGGGAGGGCCAAGAGACCCAGTACTTC; CDR3: CSAPGEGQETQYF; size: few; D: TRBD2; V: TRBV20-1; J: TRBJ2-5
DNA: TGTGCCAGCTCGCCTAATGTTTTACAGGGTGAGCAGTTCTTC; CDR3: CASSPNVLQGEQFF; size: .; D: .; V: TRBV18; J: TRBJ2-1
DNA: TGCGCCAGCAGCCAAGGATTGAACACCGGGGAGCTGTTTTTT; CDR3: CASSQGLNTGELFF; size: .; D: .; V: TRBV4-1; J: TRBJ2-2
DNA: TGTGCCAGCAGGGTGGGGGCGGGAGATACTGAAGCTTTCTTT; CDR3: CASRVGAGDTEAFF; size: few; D: .; V: TRBV6-1; J: TRBJ1-1
DNA: TGTGCCAGCAGCACCGGGACTAGCGGTAAAGAGACCCAGTACTTC; CDR3: CASSTGTSGKETQYF; size: .; D: TRBD2; V: TRBV7-6; J: TRBJ2-5
DNA: TGTGCCATCAGGGGAGGGGAGCGGCAGGGGCGACTCACAGATACGCAGTATTTT; CDR3: CAIRGGERQGRLTDTQYF; size: .; D: .; V: TRBV10-3; J: TRBJ2-3